The present entry profiles one T cell receptor beta chain with its context. Produced via immunoSEQ multiplex PCR; TCRdb's table is partial and in-frame only. The profile covers about 100,000 clones, with roughly 85% appearing a single time and 1.5% to 2% taken by the ten largest. The record originates from a study of blood T cell repertoires in COVID-19. Trimming removed 2 bases from V and 1 base from J, with 8 bases in between. Germline CDR1 reads SGDLS; CDR2 reads YYNGEE. The CDR3 is made up of 14 amino acids. This clonotype was sampled from a woman in her seventies with active or convalescent COVID-19. Sequencing was done on a sample of peripheral blood. The chain employs TRBV9 and TRBJ2-3, with D possibly being TRBD1 (5 bases). The CDR3 region is CASSVQGGTDTQYF. CDR3 DNA sequence: TGTGCCAGCAGCGTCCAGGGTGGCACAGATACGCAGTATTTT.